Given below is one T cell receptor (beta chain) in context. This record belongs to a study of blood T cell repertoires in COVID-19. Method: immunoSEQ multiplex PCR; TCRdb's copy keeps in-frame clones and lacks some. This sample carries 400,000 to 450,000 clones, about 91% of them seen once, and the ten largest clones take roughly 12%. Trimming stripped 0 bases from V and 3 bases from J, with 9 bases between. Germline V gene lookup returns CDR1 SGDLS and CDR2 YYNGEE. There are 14 residues in the CDR3. Sequenced material: peripheral blood. The chain employs TRBV9 and TRBJ2-5; D is perhaps TRBD2 (6 bases). This clonotype was sampled from a woman in her forties or fifties with COVID-19, enrolled during active disease. CDR3 residues: CASSVGPGEETQYF. CDR3 coding DNA: TGTGCCAGCAGCGTAGGTCCGGGGGAAGAGACCCAGTACTTC.